These 26 T cell receptor beta chains came from one sample sequenced in a study of T cell repertoires in cytomegalovirus infection. TCRdb itself ran the reads through MiXCR, one entry per CDR3 protein. The sample shows almost 550,000 distinct CDR3 sequences, more than 15% of them seen only once. The sample was CD8+ T cells from PBMCs. The receptors originated from a human donor in good health (CMV status not recorded). Some clones in this sample may be carry-over from other donors' samples.

This clonotype was observed a few times. The chain is built from TRBV6-1 and TRBJ2-3; D possibly corresponds to TRBD1 (5 bases). With 4 bases removed from V and 11 bases from J, the gap between germline ends came to 7 bases. This CDR3 contains 10 residues. Germline V gene sequence: CDR1 MNHNS, CDR2 SASEGT. The CDR3 protein is CASSVQGQYF. The CDR3 bases are TGTGCCAGCAGTGTCCAGGGGCAGTATTTT.

This clonotype was detected a few times. V and J are TRBV28 and TRBJ2-2; 8 bases map to TRBD1. V was clipped by 6 bases and J by 8 bases; unmatched bases: 14. This CDR3 has 16 residues. CDR1 is MDHEN, CDR2 SYDVKM, per germline. The DNA for the CDR3 is TGTGCCAGCAGCTTTGGGATGACAGGGGCGGAGGGGGAGCTGTTTTTT. Translation gives CASSFGMTGAEGELFF.

The table lists this clonotype with many counts. The V and J genes are TRBV7-8 and TRBJ1-2; D is perhaps TRBD1 (6 bases). The CDR3 is made up of 16 amino acids. Trimming pared 0 bases from V and 5 bases from J, leaving 16 bases between. CDR1 is SGHVS, CDR2 FQNEAQ, per germline. CDR3 region: CASSLAEGEGPYGYTF. The CDR3 DNA reads as TGTGCCAGCAGCTTAGCGGAGGGGGAAGGACCTTATGGCTACACCTTC.

This clonotype showed up just a few times. The chain uses TRBV5-5 and TRBJ2-7; D might be TRBD1 or TRBD2, each matching 5 bases. The CDR3 runs to 16 residues. Trimming pared 4 bases from V and 4 bases from J, leaving 21 bases between. The germline CDR1 and CDR2 sequences are SGHKS and YYEKEE (reference sequence). Written as DNA, the CDR3 is TGTGCCAGCAGCCCTGTCGAGGGGCTTATGGGGTACGAGCAGTACTTC. It specifies CASSPVEGLMGYEQYF.

This clonotype was picked up many times. V is TRBV7-6 and J is TRBJ1-1; a weak D match, TRBD1 (5 bases). CDR3 size: 15 residues. Trimming left V 6 bases short and J 0 bases short, with 14 bases between. Germline CDR1 and CDR2: SGHVS and FNYEAQ. CDR3 bases: TGTGCCAGCAGTTCCCTGGACAATCTGAACACTGAAGCTTTCTTT. Its translation: CASSSLDNLNTEAFF.

Concerning this clonotype itself: A read error may be the cause here, since a much bigger clone is one base away. The conserved phenylalanine or tryptophan is not found at the CDR3 terminus, so this likely reflects a read error. The chain couples TRBV28 to TRBJ2-1, with D perhaps matching TRBD2 (6 bases). Germline lookup yields CDR1 MDHEN and CDR2 SYDVKM. V lost 7 bases to trimming and J lost 8 bases, with 21 bases between them. This CDR3 is built from 15 residues. As DNA, the CDR3 is TGTGCCAGCACCAAACTAGCCCCAATAAGGGATGAGCAGTTCTTA. Its protein product is CASTKLAPIRDEQFL.

A few counts support this clonotype. The chain links TRBV12-3 or TRBV12-4 to TRBJ1-2; maybe TRBD1 (6 bases). The CDR3 loop spans 15 amino acids. V was cut by 6 bases and J by 3 bases, with 17 bases left in between. Here the CDR3 DNA reads TGTGCCAGCAGCCATTTTGGGCAGGGGTACTATGGCTACACCTTC. It codes for CASSHFGQGYYGYTF.

V gene TRBV7-9 combines with J gene TRBJ2-7, with 10 bases matching TRBD1. V was clipped by 8 bases and J by 5 bases; unmatched bases: 12. This CDR3 spans 15 amino acids. Per the germline V gene, CDR1 is SEHNR and CDR2 is FQNEAQ (reference sequence). The DNA of the CDR3 is TGTGCCAGCGCAGCCGGGACAGGGGCTTTGAACGAGCAGTACTTC. It specifies CASAAGTGALNEQYF.

This clonotype was recorded many times. The rearrangement joins TRBV27 to TRBJ2-1, with 11 bases fitting TRBD2. Germline trimming cut 7 bases from V and 5 bases from J; bases unmatched to any gene: 10. The CDR3 is 16 amino acids. Germline loops: CDR1 MNHEY, CDR2 SMNVEV (reference sequence). CDR3 DNA sequence: TGTGCCAGCACTCCCGGGACTAGCGGACGAAACAATGAGCAGTTCTTC. Amino acid sequence: CASTPGTSGRNNEQFF.

This clonotype was detected many times. The rearrangement links TRBV7-9 to TRBJ2-1; 13 bases map to TRBD2. The CDR3 extends over 16 amino acids. CDR1 is SEHNR, CDR2 FQNEAQ, per germline (reference sequence). With V trimmed by 4 bases and J by 6 bases, 6 bases remained unmatched. In DNA, the CDR3 is TGTGCCAGCAGCTCTTGGACTAGCGGGAGAGGCAATGAGCAGTTCTTC. As protein: CASSSWTSGRGNEQFF.

The rearrangement uses TRBV10-2 and TRBJ1-1; D is unclear. Germline V lookup: CDR1 WSHSY, CDR2 SAAADI. V lost 8 bases, J lost 5 bases, and 9 bases lay in between. The CDR3 extends over 11 amino acids. The CDR3 coding sequence is TGCGCCAGCGGAGACGGGACTGAAGCTTTCTTT. As protein: CASGDGTEAFF.

This clonotype came up many times. This rearrangement joins TRBV7-9 to TRBJ1-6, with 8 bases aligning to TRBD1. The CDR3 covers 16 residues. The germline V gene encodes CDR1 SEHNR and CDR2 FQNEAQ (reference sequence). The V segment lost 5 bases and the J segment 8 bases; nucleotides outside the gene matches: 11. The DNA for the CDR3 is TGTGCCAGCAGCCCTCTACAGGGGGTGAACGATTCACCCCTCCACTTT. Translating it yields CASSPLQGVNDSPLHF.

The chain is built from TRBV7-9 and TRBJ2-1, with no clear D. CDR1 is SEHNR, CDR2 FQNEAQ, per germline (reference sequence). CDR3 size: 15 residues. V was trimmed by 1 base and J by 7 bases, leaving 14 bases between them. The CDR3 nucleotides are TGTGCCAGCAGCTTAGTGGGGAAGGTGGGGAATGAGCAGTTCTTC. It is translated as CASSLVGKVGNEQFF.

This clonotype was seen at least ten times. This chain joins TRBV6-8 and TRBJ2-3; D unclear. The CDR3 has 14 residues. The germline V gene encodes CDR1 MNHGY and CDR2 SAAAGT. V was shortened by 6 bases and J by 7 bases, with 17 bases between the two germline ends. CDR3 nucleotide sequence: TGTGCCAGCAGCCCGAGGACCACCTCCTATACGCAGTATTTT. Its protein is CASSPRTTSYTQYF.

This clonotype was counted at least ten times. The rearrangement links TRBV2 to TRBJ1-1; D call uncertain. Germline V gene data show CDR1 as SNHLY and CDR2 as FYNNEI. Trimming removed 0 bases at V and 4 bases at J, with 9 bases between. CDR3 size: 14 residues. The CDR3 spells CASSEALGFTEAFF. The CDR3 DNA reads TGTGCCAGCAGTGAAGCTTTGGGATTCACTGAAGCTTTCTTT.

As to this clonotype: This clone may be a read error of a much larger clone one base away. No conserved phenylalanine or tryptophan is present at the end of the CDR3, so a read error is the likely explanation. The J gene is TRBJ2-7, the V gene TRBV6-1, with 8 bases fitting TRBD1. The CDR3 length is 14 residues. The ends lost 3 bases at V and 0 bases at J; junction bases unmatched: 1. Per germline, CDR1 MNHNS and CDR2 SASEGT. CDR3 DNA: TGTGCCAGCAGTGAGACAGGGGTCTCCTACGAGCAGTACTTA. It yields the protein CASSETGVSYEQYL.

The sample holds a few counts of this clonotype. CDR3 DNA: TGTGCCAGCAGCTGGGACAGGGGGACGTACACTGAAGCTTTCTTT. Translating it yields CASSWDRGTYTEAFF. The genes are TRBV5-4 and TRBJ1-1; 11 bases align to TRBD1. Germline CDR1 is SGHNT and CDR2 is YYREEE (reference sequence). The CDR3 consists of 15 residues. With V trimmed by 3 bases and J by 3 bases, 4 bases remained unmatched.

The chain links TRBV7-9 to TRBJ2-2; the D gene is possibly TRBD2 (5 bases). V lost 1 base and J 1 base, leaving 10 bases between the germline ends. Germline lookup yields CDR1 SEHNR and CDR2 FQNEAQ (reference sequence). The CDR3 sequence is 16 residues long. The CDR3 here is CASSLGGLGNTGELFF. CDR3 coding DNA: TGTGCCAGCAGCTTAGGAGGGTTGGGGAACACCGGGGAGCTGTTTTTT.

The V call is TRBV7-9, the J call TRBJ1-5, with TRBD1 as a possible D gene (5 bases). Germline values: CDR1 SEHNR, CDR2 FQNEAQ (reference sequence). V shed 1 base and J shed 3 bases, with 16 bases lying between them. The CDR3 consists of 17 residues. The CDR3 loop reads CASSLGGWGALNQPQHF. The CDR3 coding sequence is TGTGCCAGCAGCTTAGGGGGGTGGGGTGCCCTCAATCAGCCCCAGCATTTT.

The chain is built from TRBV14 and TRBJ2-5; the match to TRBD2 covers 9 bases. The CDR3 loop spans 16 amino acids. With 0 bases clipped from V and 2 bases from J, the junction kept 4 bases outside the gene matches. Germline V gene lookup returns CDR1 SGHDN and CDR2 FVKESK. The CDR3 loop reads CASSQDRRGGQETQYF. The CDR3 nucleotides read TGTGCCAGCAGCCAAGATCGGCGGGGGGGACAAGAGACCCAGTACTTC.

This clonotype was found many times. One end of the junction fails to match germline, which may point to a read error. The chain recombines TRBV7-9 with TRBJ1-2, with D uncertain. Germline values: CDR1 SEHNR, CDR2 FQNEAQ (reference sequence). The CDR3 runs 9 residues. This CDR3 is CASSLGAGF. In DNA form, the CDR3 reads TGTGCCAGCAGCTTAGGTGCCGGCTTC.

This chain links TRBV12-5 with TRBJ2-7; tentatively, D is TRBD1 (6 bases). CDR1 and CDR2 (germline): LGHNT, FRNRAP. CDR3 length: 12 amino acids. V was clipped by 5 bases and J by 5 bases, with 10 bases between them. Here the CDR3 reads CASGGGIHEQYF. The CDR3 DNA reads TGTGCTAGTGGTGGGGGCATCCACGAGCAGTACTTC. Supplemented by reference TRBV12-5 and TRBJ2-7, the full variable domain reads DARVTQTPRHKVTEMGQEVTMRCQPILGHNTVFWYRQTMMQGLELLAYFRNRAPLDDSGMPKDRFSAEMPDATLATLKIQPSEPRDSAVYFCASGGGIHEQYFGPGTRLTVT.

This clonotype has just a few counts. The genes are TRBV5-6 and TRBJ1-4; D remains unclear. Germline V lookup: CDR1 SGHDT, CDR2 YYEEEE. The CDR3 has 16 amino acids. Trimming removed 4 bases from V and 3 bases from J, with 16 bases in between. CDR3 amino acids: CASSVTEAWANEKLFF. CDR3 DNA: TGTGCCAGCAGCGTGACGGAGGCATGGGCTAATGAAAAACTGTTTTTT.

This clonotype was detected a few times. V and J are TRBV4-2 and TRBJ2-7; 9 bases agree with TRBD1. The CDR3 has 15 residues. The germline V gene has CDR1 LGHNA and CDR2 YNFKEQ. The junction had 9 bases not matched to a gene; V was cut back by 2 bases and J by 7 bases. The CDR3 here is CASSQSGTGTGEQYF. In DNA, the CDR3 is TGTGCCAGCAGCCAATCCGGGACAGGGACGGGTGAGCAGTACTTC.

This clonotype was seen only a few times. The rearrangement links TRBV6-2 or TRBV6-3 to TRBJ1-4; the D gene is possibly TRBD1 (6 bases). Germline values: CDR1 MNHEY, CDR2 SVGEGT. The CDR3 has 19 amino acids. V was shortened by 0 bases and J by 0 bases, with 17 bases between the two germline ends. CDR3: CASSYSRPSGETTNEKLFF. In DNA, the CDR3 is TGTGCCAGCAGTTACTCGAGACCGTCAGGGGAAACAACTAATGAAAAACTGTTTTTT.

The table lists this clonotype with many counts. The chain joins TRBV6-5 to TRBJ2-7; D not certain. Trimming took off 0 bases at V and 5 bases at J, with 14 bases between the two ends. Germline CDR1 MNHEY, CDR2 SVGAGI. This CDR3 is 15 amino acids long. In DNA form, the CDR3 reads TGTGCCAGCAGTTACTCTAATGCGGATGCAGACGAGCAGTACTTC. It codes for CASSYSNADADEQYF.